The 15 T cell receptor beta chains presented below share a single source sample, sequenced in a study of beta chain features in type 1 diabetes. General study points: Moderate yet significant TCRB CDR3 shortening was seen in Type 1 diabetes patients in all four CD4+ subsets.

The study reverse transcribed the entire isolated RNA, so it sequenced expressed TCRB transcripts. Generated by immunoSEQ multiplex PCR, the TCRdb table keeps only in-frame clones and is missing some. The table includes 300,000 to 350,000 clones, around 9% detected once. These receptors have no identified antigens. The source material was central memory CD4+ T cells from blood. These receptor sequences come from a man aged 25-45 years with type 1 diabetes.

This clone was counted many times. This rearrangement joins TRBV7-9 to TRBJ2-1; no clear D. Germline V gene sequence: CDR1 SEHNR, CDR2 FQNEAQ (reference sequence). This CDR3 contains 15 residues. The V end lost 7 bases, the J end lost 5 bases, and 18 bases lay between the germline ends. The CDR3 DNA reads TGTGCCAGCATTTCCCGGGTGAGGTGGAACAATGAGCAGTTCTTC. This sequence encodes CASISRVRWNNEQFF.

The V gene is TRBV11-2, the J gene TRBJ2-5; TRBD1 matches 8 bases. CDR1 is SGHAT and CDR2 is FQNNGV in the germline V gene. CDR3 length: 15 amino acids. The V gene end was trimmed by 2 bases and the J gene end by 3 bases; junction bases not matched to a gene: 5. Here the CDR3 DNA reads TGTGCCAGCAGCTTACCGGGACAGGACGAAGAGACCCAGTACTTC. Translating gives CASSLPGQDEETQYF.

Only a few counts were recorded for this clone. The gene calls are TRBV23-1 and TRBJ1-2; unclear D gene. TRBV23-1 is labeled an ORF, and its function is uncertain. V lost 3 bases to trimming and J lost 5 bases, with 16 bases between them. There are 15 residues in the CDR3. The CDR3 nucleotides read TGCGCCAGCAGTCACCCCCTGGGGAGAAATTATGGCTACACCTTC. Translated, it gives CASSHPLGRNYGYTF.

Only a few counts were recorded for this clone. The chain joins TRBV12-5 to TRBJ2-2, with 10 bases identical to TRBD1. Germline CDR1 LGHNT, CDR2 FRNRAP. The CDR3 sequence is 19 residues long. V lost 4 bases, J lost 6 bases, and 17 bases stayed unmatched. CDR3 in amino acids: CASGSRNSPRDRGAGELFF. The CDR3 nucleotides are TGTGCTAGTGGTTCCCGAAATTCCCCCCGGGACAGGGGCGCCGGGGAGCTGTTTTTT.

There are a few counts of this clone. CDR3 amino acids: CASSQDEGHAFYNEQFF. CDR3 nucleotides: TGCGCCAGCAGCCAAGATGAGGGACACGCCTTCTACAATGAGCAGTTCTTC. The V and J genes are TRBV4-3 and TRBJ2-1; D perhaps matches TRBD1 (6 bases). Trimming stripped 0 bases from V and 3 bases from J, with 15 bases between. Germline values: CDR1 LGHNA, CDR2 YSLEER. This CDR3 is built from 17 residues.

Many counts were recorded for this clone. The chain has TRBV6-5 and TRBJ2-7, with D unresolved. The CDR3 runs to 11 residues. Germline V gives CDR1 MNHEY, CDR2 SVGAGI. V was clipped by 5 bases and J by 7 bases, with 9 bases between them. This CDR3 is CASSHLREQYF. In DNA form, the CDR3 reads TGTGCCAGCAGTCACCTAAGGGAGCAGTACTTC.

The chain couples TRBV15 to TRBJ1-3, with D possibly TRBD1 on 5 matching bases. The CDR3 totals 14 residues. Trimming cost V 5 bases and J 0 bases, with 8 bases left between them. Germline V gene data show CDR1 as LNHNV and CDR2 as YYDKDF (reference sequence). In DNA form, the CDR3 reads TGTGCCACCAGCCGCGACAGCTCTGGAAACACCATATATTTT. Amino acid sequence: CATSRDSSGNTIYF.

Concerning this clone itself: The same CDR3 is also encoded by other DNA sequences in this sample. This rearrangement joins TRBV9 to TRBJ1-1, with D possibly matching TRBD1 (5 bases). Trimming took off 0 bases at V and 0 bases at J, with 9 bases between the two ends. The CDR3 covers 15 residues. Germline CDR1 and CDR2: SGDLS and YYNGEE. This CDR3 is CASSVVGAVNTEAFF. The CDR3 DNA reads TGTGCCAGCAGCGTAGTAGGGGCCGTGAACACTGAAGCTTTCTTT. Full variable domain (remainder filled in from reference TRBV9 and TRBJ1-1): DSGVTQTPKHLITATGQRVTLRCSPRSGDLSVYWYQQSLDQGLQFLIQYYNGEERAKGNILERFSAQQFPDLHSELNLSSLELGDSALYFCASSVVGAVNTEAFFGQGTRLTVV.

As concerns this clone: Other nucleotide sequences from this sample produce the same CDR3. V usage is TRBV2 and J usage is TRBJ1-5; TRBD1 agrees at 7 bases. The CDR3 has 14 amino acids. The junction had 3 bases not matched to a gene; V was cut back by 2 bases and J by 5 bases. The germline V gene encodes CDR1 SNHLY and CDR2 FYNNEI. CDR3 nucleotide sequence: TGTGCCAGCAGTGAACAGGGGGAAGATCAGCCCCAGCATTTT. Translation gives CASSEQGEDQPQHF.

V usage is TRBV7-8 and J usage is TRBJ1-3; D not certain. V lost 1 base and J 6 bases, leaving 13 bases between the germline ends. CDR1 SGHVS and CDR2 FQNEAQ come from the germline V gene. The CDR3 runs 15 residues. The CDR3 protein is CASSLVGRSLNTIYF. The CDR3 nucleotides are TGTGCCAGCAGCTTAGTGGGCAGGTCGCTAAACACCATATATTTT.

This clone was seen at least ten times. The CDR3 loop is CASSPRDYGYTF. Written as DNA, the CDR3 is TGTGCCAGCAGCCCCAGGGACTATGGCTACACCTTC. This sequence joins TRBV7-2 and TRBJ1-2, with D possibly matching TRBD1 (5 bases). Per germline, CDR1 SGHTA and CDR2 FQGNSA. The ends were cut back, 5 bases at V and 3 bases at J, with 7 bases in the middle. This CDR3 is built from 12 residues.

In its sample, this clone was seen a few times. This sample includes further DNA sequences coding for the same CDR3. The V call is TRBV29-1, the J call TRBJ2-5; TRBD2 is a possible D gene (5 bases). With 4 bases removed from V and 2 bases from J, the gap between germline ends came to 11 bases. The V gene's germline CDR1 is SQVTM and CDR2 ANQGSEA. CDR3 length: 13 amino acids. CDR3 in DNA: TGCAGCGTTGCTGGAACGGGGCAAGAGACCCAGTACTTC. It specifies CSVAGTGQETQYF.

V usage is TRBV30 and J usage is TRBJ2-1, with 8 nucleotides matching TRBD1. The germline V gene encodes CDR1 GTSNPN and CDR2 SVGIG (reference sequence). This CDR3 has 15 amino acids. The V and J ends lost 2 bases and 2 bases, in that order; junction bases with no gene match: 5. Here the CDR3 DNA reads TGTGCCTGGAGTCGGACAGGGCAGACCTACAATGAGCAGTTCTTC. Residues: CAWSRTGQTYNEQFF. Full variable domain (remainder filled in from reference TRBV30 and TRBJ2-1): SQTIHQWPATLVQPVGSPLSLECTVEGTSNPNLYWYRQAAGRGLQLLFYSVGIGQISSEVPQNLSASRPQDRQFILSSKKLLLSDSGFYLCAWSRTGQTYNEQFFGPGTRLTVL.

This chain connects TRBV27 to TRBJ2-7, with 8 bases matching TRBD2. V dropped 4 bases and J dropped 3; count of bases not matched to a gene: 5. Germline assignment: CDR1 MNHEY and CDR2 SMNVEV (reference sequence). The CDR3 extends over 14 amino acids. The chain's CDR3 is CASSSRGGYYEQYF. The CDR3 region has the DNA TGTGCCAGCAGTTCCCGGGGGGGCTACTACGAGCAGTACTTC.

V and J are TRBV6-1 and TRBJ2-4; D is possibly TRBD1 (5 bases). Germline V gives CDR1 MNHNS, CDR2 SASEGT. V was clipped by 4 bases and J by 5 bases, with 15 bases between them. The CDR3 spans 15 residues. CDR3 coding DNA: TGTGCCAGCAGTGTGAGGCAGGGAATACAAAACATTCAGTACTTC. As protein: CASSVRQGIQNIQYF.